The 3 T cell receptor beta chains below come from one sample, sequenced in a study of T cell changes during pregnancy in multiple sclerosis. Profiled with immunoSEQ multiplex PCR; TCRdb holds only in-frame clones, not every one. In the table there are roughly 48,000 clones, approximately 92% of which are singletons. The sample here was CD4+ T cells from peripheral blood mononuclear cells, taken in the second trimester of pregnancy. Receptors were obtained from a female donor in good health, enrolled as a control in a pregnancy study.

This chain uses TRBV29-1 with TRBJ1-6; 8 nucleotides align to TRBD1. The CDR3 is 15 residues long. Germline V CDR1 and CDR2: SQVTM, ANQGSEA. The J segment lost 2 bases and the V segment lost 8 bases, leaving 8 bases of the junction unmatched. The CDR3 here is CSPGQGITYNSPLHF. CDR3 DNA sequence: TGCAGCCCAGGACAGGGTATCACCTATAATTCACCCCTCCACTTT.

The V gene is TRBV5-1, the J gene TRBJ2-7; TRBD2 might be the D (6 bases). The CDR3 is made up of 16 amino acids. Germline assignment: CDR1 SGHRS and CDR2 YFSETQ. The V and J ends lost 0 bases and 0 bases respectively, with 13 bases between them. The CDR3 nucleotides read TGCGCCAGCAGCTTGGATAGCGGAGCATCCTCCTACGAGCAGTACTTC. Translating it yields CASSLDSGASSYEQYF.

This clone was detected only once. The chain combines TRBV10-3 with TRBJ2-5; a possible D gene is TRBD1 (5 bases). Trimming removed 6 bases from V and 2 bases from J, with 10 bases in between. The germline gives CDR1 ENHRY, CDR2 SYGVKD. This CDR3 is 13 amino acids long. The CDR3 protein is CAIRPTAQETQYF. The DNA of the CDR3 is TGTGCCATCAGGCCGACAGCTCAAGAGACCCAGTACTTC.